The clone carrying this T cell receptor (beta chain) appeared a few times. Its matching antigen is unknown. This sample was included in a study of T cell responses to AZD1222 COVID-19 vaccine. The study's findings and limits: Two doses of AZD1222 preceded a rise in Spike-specific TCR breadth and depth. Spike regions recognized by vaccine-associated CD4 TCRs spanned the protein, led by 160-218 and 743-854. No repertoire was sampled before or during the peak T cell response, only after it.

Sequenced by immunoSEQ multiplex PCR; TCRdb stores in-frame clones only, minus some. The profile shows around 130,000 clones, 86% of them singletons. Germline V gene sequence: CDR1 LGHDT, CDR2 YNNKEL (reference sequence). The V gene lost 4 bases and the J gene lost 1 base, with 13 bases spanning the gap. CDR3 length: 15 residues. This chain uses TRBV3-1 (or the pseudogene TRBV3-2) with TRBJ1-1; D is perhaps TRBD1 (6 bases). The sequencing here drew on peripheral blood, taken on day 0 of AZD1222 vaccination. This clonotype originated in an adult in good health. Here the CDR3 reads CASSPLIGGNTEAFF. CDR3 bases: TGTGCCAGCAGCCCTCTAATAGGGGGGAACACTGAAGCTTTCTTT.